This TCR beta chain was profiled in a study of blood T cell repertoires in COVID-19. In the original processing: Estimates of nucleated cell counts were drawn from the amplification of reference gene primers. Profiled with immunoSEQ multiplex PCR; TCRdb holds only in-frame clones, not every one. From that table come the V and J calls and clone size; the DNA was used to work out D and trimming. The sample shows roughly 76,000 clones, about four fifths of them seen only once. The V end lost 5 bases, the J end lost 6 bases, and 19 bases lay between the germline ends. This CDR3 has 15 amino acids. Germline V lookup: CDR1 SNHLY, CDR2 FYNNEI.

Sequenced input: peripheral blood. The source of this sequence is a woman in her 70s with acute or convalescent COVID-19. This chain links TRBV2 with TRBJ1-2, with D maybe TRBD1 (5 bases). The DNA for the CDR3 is TGTGCCAGCAGTCGGGGGGGGACGCAGCACGATGGCTACACCTTC. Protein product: CASSRGGTQHDGYTF.